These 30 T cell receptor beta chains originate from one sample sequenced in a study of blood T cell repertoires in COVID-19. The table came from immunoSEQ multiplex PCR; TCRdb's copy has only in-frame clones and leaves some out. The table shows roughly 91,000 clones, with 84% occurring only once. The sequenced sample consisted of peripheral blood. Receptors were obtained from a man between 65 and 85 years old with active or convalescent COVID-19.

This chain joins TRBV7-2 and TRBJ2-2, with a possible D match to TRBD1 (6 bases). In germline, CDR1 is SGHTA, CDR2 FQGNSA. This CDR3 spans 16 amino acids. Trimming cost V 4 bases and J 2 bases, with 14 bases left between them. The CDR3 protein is CASSSQPGTNTGELFF. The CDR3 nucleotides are TGTGCCAGCAGCTCTCAACCCGGGACAAACACCGGGGAGCTGTTTTTT.

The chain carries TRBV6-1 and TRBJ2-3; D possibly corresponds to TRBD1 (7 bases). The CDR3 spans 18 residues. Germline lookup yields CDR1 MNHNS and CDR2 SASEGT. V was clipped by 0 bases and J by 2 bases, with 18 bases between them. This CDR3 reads CASSEAAWRDRNTDTQYF. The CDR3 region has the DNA TGTGCCAGCAGTGAAGCGGCTTGGAGGGACAGAAACACAGATACGCAGTATTTT.

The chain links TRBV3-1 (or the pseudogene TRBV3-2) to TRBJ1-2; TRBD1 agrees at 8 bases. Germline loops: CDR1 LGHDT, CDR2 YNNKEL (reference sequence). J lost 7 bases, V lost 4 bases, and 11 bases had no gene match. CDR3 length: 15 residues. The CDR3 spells CASSPAHRGVFGYTF. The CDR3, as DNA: TGTGCCAGCAGCCCCGCCCACAGGGGGGTATTTGGCTACACCTTC.

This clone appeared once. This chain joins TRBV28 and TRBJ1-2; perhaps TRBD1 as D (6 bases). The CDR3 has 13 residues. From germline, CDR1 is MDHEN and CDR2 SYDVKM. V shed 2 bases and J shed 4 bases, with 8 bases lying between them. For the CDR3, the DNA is TGTGCCAGCAGTTTAACAGGGAGCTATGGCTACACCTTC. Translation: CASSLTGSYGYTF.

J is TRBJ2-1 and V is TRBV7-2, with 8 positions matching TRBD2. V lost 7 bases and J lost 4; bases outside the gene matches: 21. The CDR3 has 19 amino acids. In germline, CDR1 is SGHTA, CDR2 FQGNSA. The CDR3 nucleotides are TGTGCCAGCATCCCATCCGGACTAGCAGGGTATCGGGCTTACAATGAGCAGTTCTTC. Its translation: CASIPSGLAGYRAYNEQFF.

CDR3 sequence (DNA): TGCGCCAGCAGGCTCGGGACAGCGGGCTACGAGCAGTACTTC. Translation gives CASRLGTAGYEQYF. The chain combines TRBV5-1 with TRBJ2-7; TRBD1 is a possible D gene (7 bases). Germline loops: CDR1 SGHRS, CDR2 YFSETQ. Trimming removed 5 bases from V and 3 bases from J, with 15 bases in between. The CDR3 is made up of 14 amino acids.

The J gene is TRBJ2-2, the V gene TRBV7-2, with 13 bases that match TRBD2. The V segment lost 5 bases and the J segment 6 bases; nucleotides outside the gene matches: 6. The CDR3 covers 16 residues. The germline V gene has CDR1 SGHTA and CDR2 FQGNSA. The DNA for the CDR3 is TGTGCCAGCAGCCCAGCCGGGACTAGCGGGGCCGGGGAGCTGTTTTTT. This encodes CASSPAGTSGAGELFF.

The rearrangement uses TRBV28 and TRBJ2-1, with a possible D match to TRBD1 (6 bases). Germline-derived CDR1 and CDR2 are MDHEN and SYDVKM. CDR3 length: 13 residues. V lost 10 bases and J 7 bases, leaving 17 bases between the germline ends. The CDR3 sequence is CATRAGTPNEQFF. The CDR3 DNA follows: TGTGCCACCAGAGCCGGGACACCGAATGAGCAGTTCTTC. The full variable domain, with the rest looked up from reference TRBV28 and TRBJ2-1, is DVKVTQSSRYLVKRTGEKVFLECVQDMDHENMFWYRQDPGLGLRLIYFSYDVKMKEKGDIPEGYSVSREKKERFSLILESASTNQTSMYLCATRAGTPNEQFFGPGTRLTVL.

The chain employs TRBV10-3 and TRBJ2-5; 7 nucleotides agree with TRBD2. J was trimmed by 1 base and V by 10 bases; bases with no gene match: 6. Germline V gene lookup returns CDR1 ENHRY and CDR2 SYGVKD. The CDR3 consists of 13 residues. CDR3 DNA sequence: TGTGCCACGGAAAGCGGGGCCCAAGAGACCCAGTACTTC. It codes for CATESGAQETQYF.

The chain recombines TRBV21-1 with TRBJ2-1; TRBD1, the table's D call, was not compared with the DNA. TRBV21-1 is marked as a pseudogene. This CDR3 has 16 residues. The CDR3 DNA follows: TGTGCCAGCAGCAAAGGAGACAGGGCCCCAAAAAATGAGCAGTTCTTC. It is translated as CASSKGDRAPKNEQFF.

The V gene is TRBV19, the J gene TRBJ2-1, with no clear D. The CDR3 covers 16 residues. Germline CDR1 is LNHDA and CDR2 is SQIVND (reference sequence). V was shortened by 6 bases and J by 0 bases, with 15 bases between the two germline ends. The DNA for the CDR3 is TGTGCCAGTAGGTCGAAAGTTGGCAGCTCCTACAATGAGCAGTTCTTC. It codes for CASRSKVGSSYNEQFF.

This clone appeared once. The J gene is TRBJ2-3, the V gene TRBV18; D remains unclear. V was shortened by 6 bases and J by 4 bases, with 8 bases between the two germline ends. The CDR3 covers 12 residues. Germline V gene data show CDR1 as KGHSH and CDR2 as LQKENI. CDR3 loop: CASSLQSDTQYF. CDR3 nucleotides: TGTGCCAGCTCCCTTCAGTCAGATACGCAGTATTTT.

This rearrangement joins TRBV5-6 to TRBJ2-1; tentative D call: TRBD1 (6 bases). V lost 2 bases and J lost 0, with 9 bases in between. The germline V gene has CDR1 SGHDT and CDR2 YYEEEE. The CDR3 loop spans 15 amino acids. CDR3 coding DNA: TGTGCCAGCAGCTTAGGGGGAAGCTCCTACAATGAGCAGTTCTTC. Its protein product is CASSLGGSSYNEQFF.

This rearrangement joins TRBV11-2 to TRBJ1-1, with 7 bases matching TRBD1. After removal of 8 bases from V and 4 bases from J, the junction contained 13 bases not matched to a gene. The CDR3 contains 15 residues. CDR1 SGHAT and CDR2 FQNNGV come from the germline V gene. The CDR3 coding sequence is TGTGCCAGCGCCCGGTCAAGCGACAGGGCCACTGAAGCTTTCTTT. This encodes CASARSSDRATEAFF.

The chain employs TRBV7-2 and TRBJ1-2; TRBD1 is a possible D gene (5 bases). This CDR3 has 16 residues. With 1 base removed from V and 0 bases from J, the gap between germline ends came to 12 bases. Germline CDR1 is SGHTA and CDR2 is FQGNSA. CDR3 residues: CASSLGGTDPNYGYTF. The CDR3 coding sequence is TGTGCCAGCAGCTTAGGCGGGACGGATCCTAACTATGGCTACACCTTC.

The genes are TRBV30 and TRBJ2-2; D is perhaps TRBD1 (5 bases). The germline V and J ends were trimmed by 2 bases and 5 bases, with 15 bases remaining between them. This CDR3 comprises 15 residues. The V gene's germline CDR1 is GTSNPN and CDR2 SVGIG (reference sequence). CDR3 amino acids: CAWSQKHQGTGELFF. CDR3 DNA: TGTGCCTGGAGTCAAAAGCACCAGGGTACCGGGGAGCTGTTTTTT.

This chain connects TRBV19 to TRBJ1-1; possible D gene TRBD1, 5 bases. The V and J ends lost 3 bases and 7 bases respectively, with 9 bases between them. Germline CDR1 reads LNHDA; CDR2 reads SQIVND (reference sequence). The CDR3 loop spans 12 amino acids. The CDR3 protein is CASSMDIYEAFF. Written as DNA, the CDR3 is TGTGCCAGTAGTATGGACATTTATGAAGCTTTCTTT.

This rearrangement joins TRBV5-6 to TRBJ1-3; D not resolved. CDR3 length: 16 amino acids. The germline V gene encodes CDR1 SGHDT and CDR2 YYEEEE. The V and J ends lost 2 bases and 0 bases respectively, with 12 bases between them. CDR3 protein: CASSFSPLNSGNTIYF. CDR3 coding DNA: TGTGCCAGCAGCTTTTCCCCCCTAAACTCTGGAAACACCATATATTTT.

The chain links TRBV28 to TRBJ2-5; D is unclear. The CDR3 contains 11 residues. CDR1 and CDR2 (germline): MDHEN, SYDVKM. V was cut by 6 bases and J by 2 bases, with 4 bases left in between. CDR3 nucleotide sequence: TGTGCCAGCAGCCAGCAAGAGACCCAGTACTTC. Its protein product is CASSQQETQYF.

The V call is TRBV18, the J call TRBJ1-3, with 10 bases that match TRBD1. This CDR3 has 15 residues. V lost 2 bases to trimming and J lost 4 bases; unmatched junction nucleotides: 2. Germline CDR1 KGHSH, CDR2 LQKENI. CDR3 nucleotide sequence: TGTGCCAGCTCACCAGGGACAGGGGCAGGAAACACCATATATTTT. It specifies CASSPGTGAGNTIYF.

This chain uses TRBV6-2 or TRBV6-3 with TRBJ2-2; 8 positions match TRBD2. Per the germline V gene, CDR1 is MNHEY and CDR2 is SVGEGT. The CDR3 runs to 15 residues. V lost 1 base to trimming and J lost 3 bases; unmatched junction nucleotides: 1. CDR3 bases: TGTGCCAGCAGTTACTTGCGGGGGGACACCGGGGAGCTGTTTTTT. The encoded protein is CASSYLRGDTGELFF.

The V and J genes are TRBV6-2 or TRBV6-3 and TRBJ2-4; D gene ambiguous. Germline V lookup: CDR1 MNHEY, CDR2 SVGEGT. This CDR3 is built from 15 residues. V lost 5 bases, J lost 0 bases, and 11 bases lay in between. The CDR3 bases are TGTGCCAGCAGTCCCAAAGAGCTAGCCAAAAACATTCAGTACTTC. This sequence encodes CASSPKELAKNIQYF.

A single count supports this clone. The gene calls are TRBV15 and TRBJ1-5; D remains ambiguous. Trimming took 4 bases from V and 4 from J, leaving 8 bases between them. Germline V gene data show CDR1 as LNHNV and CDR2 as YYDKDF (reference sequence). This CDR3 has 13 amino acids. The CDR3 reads CATSTRVNQPQHF. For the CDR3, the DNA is TGTGCCACCAGCACCCGGGTGAATCAGCCCCAGCATTTT.

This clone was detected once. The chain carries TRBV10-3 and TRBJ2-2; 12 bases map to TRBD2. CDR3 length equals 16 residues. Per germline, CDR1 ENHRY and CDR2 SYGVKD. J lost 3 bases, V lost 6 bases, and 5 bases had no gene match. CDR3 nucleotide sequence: TGTGCCATCAGCTCTAGCGGGGGGGCCGACACCGGGGAGCTGTTTTTT. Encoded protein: CAISSSGGADTGELFF.

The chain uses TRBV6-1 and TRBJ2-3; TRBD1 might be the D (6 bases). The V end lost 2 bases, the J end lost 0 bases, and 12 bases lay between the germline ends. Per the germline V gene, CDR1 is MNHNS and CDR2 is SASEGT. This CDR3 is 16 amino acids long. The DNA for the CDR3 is TGTGCCAGCAGTGAAAGGGGGAGAACTAGCACAGATACGCAGTATTTT. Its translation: CASSERGRTSTDTQYF.

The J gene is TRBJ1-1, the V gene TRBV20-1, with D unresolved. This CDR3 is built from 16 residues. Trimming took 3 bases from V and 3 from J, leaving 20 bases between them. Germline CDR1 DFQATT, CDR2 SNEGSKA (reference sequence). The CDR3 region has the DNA TGCAGTGCTAGTGCTGGCAGATCCGCCAGTTACACTGAAGCTTTCTTT. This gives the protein CSASAGRSASYTEAFF.

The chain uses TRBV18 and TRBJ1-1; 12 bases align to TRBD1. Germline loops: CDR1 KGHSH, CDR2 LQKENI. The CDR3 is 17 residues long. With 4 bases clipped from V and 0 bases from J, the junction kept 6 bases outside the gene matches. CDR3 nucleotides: TGTGCCAGCTCACGTTTGGGACAGGGGGCACTGAACACTGAAGCTTTCTTT. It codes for CASSRLGQGALNTEAFF.

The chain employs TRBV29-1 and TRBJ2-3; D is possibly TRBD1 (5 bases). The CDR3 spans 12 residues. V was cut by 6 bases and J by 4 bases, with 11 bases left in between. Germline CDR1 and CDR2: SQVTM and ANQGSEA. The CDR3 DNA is TGCAGCGTCGCTTTACAGGCAGATACGCAGTATTTT. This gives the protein CSVALQADTQYF.

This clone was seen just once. The CDR3 coding sequence is TGCGCCAGCAGCCTACGACAGAGCCAAGAGACCCAGTACTTC. Its protein product is CASSLRQSQETQYF. The rearrangement links TRBV5-1 to TRBJ2-5; tentative D call: TRBD1 (5 bases). This CDR3 has 14 amino acids. Trimming left V 4 bases short and J 1 base short, with 11 bases between. Germline CDR1 reads SGHRS; CDR2 reads YFSETQ.

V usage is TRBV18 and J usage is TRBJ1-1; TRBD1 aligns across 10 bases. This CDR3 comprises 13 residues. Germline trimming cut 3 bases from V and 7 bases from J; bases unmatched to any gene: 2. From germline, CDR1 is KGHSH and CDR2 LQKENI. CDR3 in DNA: TGTGCCAGCTCACCGACAGGGGGCTTTGAAGCTTTCTTT. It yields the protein CASSPTGGFEAFF.